What follows are 15 T cell receptor beta chains derived from one specimen sequenced in a study of blood T cell repertoires in COVID-19 (TCRdb year 2020). The library was built by means of the immunoSEQ multiplex PCR assay. The clones in this table, taken by TCRdb from immuneACCESS, are in-frame only. Not every clone is retained; where verified, under half of the shortfall comes from an unresolved V gene, and the cause of the rest is unknown. Here the sample has about 130,000 clones; about 79% occur a single time. The ten largest make up around 3.1% of the sample. The sample comprised peripheral blood. These receptor sequences come from a woman of 80 years or more with acute or convalescent COVID-19.

The J gene is TRBJ1-5, the V gene TRBV6-5, with 8 bases aligning to TRBD1. Trimming at V came to 6 bases and at J to 2 bases, leaving 6 bases not matched to a gene. The CDR3 runs 15 residues. Germline V gene lookup returns CDR1 MNHEY and CDR2 SVGAGI. The CDR3 region is CASSPAGGGNQPQHF. CDR3 DNA sequence: TGTGCCAGCAGCCCCGCAGGGGGCGGCAATCAGCCCCAGCATTTT.

This chain joins TRBV10-3 and TRBJ2-7; 8 bases align to TRBD1. The CDR3 loop spans 14 amino acids. V was pared by 4 bases and J by 3 bases, with 5 bases of the junction left unmatched. Germline V gene lookup returns CDR1 ENHRY and CDR2 SYGVKD. Written as DNA, the CDR3 is TGTGCCATCAGTGGAAGGACAGGGAACTACGAGCAGTACTTC. It codes for CAISGRTGNYEQYF.

J is TRBJ1-1 and V is TRBV7-9; no firm D call. The CDR3 spans 14 residues. Germline CDR1 SEHNR, CDR2 FQNEAQ (reference sequence). V was pared by 0 bases and J by 6 bases, with 11 bases between. This CDR3 is CASSLARDWAEAFF. As DNA, the CDR3 is TGTGCCAGCAGCTTAGCGAGGGATTGGGCTGAAGCTTTCTTT.

The rearrangement uses TRBV7-2 and TRBJ1-1; no definite D call. The CDR3 is made up of 12 amino acids. The germline V gene encodes CDR1 SGHTA and CDR2 FQGNSA. Trimming cost V 5 bases and J 6 bases, with 10 bases left between them. CDR3 in amino acids: CASSPPGSEAFF. CDR3 nucleotides: TGTGCCAGCAGCCCCCCCGGGTCTGAAGCTTTCTTT.

This clone has just a few counts. The chain has TRBV5-6 and TRBJ1-5; maybe TRBD1 (5 bases). V lost 2 bases and J 2 bases, leaving 8 bases between the germline ends. In germline, CDR1 is SGHDT, CDR2 YYEEEE. The CDR3 loop spans 14 amino acids. For the CDR3, the DNA is TGTGCCAGCAGCTTAGTAGGGGGCAATCAGCCCCAGCATTTT. Translated: CASSLVGGNQPQHF.

V gene TRBV5-4 combines with J gene TRBJ1-1, with TRBD1 identical over 9 bases. Germline V CDR1 and CDR2: SGHNT, YYREEE (reference sequence). This CDR3 has 14 residues. V gave up 4 bases and J gave up 6 bases; unmatched junction bases: 7. The CDR3 DNA reads as TGTGCCAGCAGCATCCGGACAGGGGAGGCTGAAGCTTTCTTT. Protein: CASSIRTGEAEAFF.

The gene calls are TRBV7-8 and TRBJ1-5, with 8 bases that match TRBD1. The V gene's germline CDR1 is SGHVS and CDR2 FQNEAQ. With V trimmed by 5 bases and J by 2 bases, 2 bases remained unmatched. The CDR3 loop spans 14 amino acids. The CDR3 coding sequence is TGTGCCAGCAGCCAGACAGGGGGCAATCAGCCCCAGCATTTT. Protein: CASSQTGGNQPQHF.

This clone was seen a single time. J is TRBJ1-5 and V is TRBV21-1. TRBV21-1 is tagged as a pseudogene. CDR3 length: 19 residues. The DNA of the CDR3 is TGTGCCAGCAGCAAGAAACTAGGTGCTCACTACCTTAGCAATCAGCCCCAGCATTTT. Amino acid sequence: CASSKKLGAHYLSNQPQHF.

J is TRBJ1-4 and V is TRBV7-3; D gene uncertain. The V gene's germline CDR1 is SGHTA and CDR2 FQGTGA. V gave up 3 bases and J gave up 2 bases, with 10 bases separating them. The CDR3 contains 15 residues. The CDR3: CASSLNGLTNEKLFF. CDR3 bases: TGTGCCAGCAGCTTGAATGGGCTCACTAATGAAAAACTGTTTTTT.

Here the CDR3 DNA reads TGTGCCAGCAGCAAAGTTGAATTGGACCGGGACAGGGTGACTAATGAAAAACTGTTTTTT. Its translation: CASSKVELDRDRVTNEKLFF. The V call is TRBV21-1, the J call TRBJ1-4; the table calls TRBD1, which could not be checked here. TRBV21-1 is classified as a pseudogene. This CDR3 spans 20 amino acids.

This clone was recorded a few times. The CDR3 here is CASRRDRTNTGELFF. The CDR3 bases are TGTGCCAGCAGGCGGGACAGAACGAACACCGGGGAGCTGTTTTTT. V usage is TRBV7-2 and J usage is TRBJ2-2, with D maybe TRBD1 (7 bases). CDR3 length: 15 residues. With 6 bases removed from V and 0 bases from J, the gap between germline ends came to 11 bases. Germline V gene lookup returns CDR1 SGHTA and CDR2 FQGNSA. The full variable domain, in which reference TRBV7-2 and TRBJ2-2 provide the parts outside the CDR3, is GAGVSQSPSNKVTEKGKDVELRCDPISGHTALYWYRQSLGQGLEFLIYFQGNSAPDKSGLPSDRFSAERTGGSVSTLTIQRTQQEDSAVYLCASRRDRTNTGELFFGEGSRLTVL.

CDR3 nucleotides: TGCGCCAGCAGCCAAGTAGGGAGGGCGATCAATGAGCAGTTCTTC. This codes for CASSQVGRAINEQFF. The V gene is TRBV4-1, the J gene TRBJ2-1, with 7 bases lining up with TRBD2. This CDR3 contains 15 residues. Germline values: CDR1 MGHRA, CDR2 YSYEKL. V was pared by 1 base and J by 6 bases, with 6 bases of the junction left unmatched.

This rearrangement joins TRBV5-5 to TRBJ1-2; TRBD1 is a possible D gene (6 bases). Germline V gene lookup returns CDR1 SGHKS and CDR2 YYEKEE (reference sequence). The CDR3 length is 13 residues. V lost 2 bases to trimming and J lost 8 bases, with 13 bases between them. The CDR3 here is CASSFLGGRGYTF. CDR3 in DNA: TGTGCCAGCAGCTTCCTCGGGGGGCGCGGCTACACCTTC.

This chain links TRBV3-1 (or the pseudogene TRBV3-2) with TRBJ1-2; D ambiguous. The CDR3 covers 13 residues. From germline, CDR1 is LGHDT and CDR2 YNNKEL (reference sequence). Trimming stripped 0 bases from V and 5 bases from J, with 7 bases between. The CDR3 reads CASSQELSYGYTF. In DNA form, the CDR3 reads TGTGCCAGCAGCCAAGAGTTGAGTTATGGCTACACCTTC.

The chain links TRBV7-9 to TRBJ1-1, with TRBD1 identical over 7 bases. This CDR3 region has 15 residues. V shed 4 bases and J 1 base; nucleotides not matched to a gene: 6. Germline CDR1 SEHNR, CDR2 FQNEAQ (reference sequence). The CDR3 protein is CASSSRQGGNTEAFF. The DNA of the CDR3 is TGTGCCAGCAGCTCCCGACAGGGTGGGAACACTGAAGCTTTCTTT.